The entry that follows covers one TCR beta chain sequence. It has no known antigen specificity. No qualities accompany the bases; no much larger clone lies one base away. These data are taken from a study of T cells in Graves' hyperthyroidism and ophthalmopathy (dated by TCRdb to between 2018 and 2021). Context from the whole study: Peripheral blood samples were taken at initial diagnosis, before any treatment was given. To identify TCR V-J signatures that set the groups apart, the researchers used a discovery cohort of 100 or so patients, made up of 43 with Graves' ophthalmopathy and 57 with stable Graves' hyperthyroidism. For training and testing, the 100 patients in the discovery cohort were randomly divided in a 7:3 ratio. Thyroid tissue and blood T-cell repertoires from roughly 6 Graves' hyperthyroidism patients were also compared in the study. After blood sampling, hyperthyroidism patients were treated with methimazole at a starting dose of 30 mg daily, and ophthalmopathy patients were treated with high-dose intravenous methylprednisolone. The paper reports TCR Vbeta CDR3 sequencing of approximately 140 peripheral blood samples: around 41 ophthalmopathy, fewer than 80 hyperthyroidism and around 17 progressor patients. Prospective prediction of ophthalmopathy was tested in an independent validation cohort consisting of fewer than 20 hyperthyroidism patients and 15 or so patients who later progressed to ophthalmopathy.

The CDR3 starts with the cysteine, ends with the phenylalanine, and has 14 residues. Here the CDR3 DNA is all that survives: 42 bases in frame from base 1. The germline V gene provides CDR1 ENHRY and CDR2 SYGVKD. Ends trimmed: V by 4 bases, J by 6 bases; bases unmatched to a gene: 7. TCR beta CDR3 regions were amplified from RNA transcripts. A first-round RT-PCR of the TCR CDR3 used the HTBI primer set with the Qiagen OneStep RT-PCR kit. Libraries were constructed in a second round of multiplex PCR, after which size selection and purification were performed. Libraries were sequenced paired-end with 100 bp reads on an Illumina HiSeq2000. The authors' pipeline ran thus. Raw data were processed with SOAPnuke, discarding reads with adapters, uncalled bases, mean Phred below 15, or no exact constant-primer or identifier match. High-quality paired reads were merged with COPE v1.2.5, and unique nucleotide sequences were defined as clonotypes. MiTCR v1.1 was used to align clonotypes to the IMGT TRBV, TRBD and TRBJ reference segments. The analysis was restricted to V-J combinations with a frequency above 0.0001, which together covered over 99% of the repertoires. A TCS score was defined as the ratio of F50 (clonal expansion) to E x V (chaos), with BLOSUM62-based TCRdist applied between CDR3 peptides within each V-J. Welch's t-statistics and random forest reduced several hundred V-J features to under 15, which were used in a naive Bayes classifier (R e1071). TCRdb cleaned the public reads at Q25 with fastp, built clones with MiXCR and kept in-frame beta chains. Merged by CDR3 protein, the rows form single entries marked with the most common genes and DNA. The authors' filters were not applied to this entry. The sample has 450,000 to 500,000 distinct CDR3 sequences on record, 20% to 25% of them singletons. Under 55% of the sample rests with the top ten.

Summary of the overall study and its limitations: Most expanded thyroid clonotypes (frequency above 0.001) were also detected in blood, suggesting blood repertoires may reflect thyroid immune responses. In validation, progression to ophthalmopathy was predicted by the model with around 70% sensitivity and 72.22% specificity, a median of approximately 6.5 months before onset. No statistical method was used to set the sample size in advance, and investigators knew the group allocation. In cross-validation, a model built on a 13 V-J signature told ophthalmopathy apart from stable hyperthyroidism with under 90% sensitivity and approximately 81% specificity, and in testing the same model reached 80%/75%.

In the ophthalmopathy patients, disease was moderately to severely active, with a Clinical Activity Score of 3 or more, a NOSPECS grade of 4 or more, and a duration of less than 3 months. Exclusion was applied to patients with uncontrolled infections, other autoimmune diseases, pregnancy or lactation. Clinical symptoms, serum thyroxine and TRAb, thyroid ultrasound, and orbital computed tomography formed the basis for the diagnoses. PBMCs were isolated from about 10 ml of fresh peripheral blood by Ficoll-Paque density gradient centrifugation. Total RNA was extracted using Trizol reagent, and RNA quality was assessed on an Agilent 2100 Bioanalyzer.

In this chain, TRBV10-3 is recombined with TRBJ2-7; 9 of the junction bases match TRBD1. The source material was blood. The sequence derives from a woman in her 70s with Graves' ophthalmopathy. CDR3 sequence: CAISGNRGRAEQYF. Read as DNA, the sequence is TGTGCCATCAGTGGTAACAGGGGGCGCGCCGAGCAGTACTTC.